The 2 T cell receptor beta chains below all came from one sample that was sequenced in a study of blood T cell repertoires in COVID-19. Clones were sequenced by immunoSEQ multiplex PCR, and TCRdb holds only the in-frame ones, with some missing. The sample includes about 90,000 clones, less than 85% of them seen just once. Sequenced: peripheral blood. The source of these receptors is a woman in her 70s with acute or convalescent COVID-19.

This chain joins TRBV3-1 (or the pseudogene TRBV3-2) and TRBJ1-4, with D possibly being TRBD1 (6 bases). In germline, CDR1 is LGHDT, CDR2 YNNKEL (reference sequence). This CDR3 has 15 residues. Trimming took 3 bases from V and 4 from J, leaving 12 bases between them. This chain's CDR3 is CASSQALGGNEKLFF. DNA of the CDR3: TGTGCCAGCAGCCAGGCCTTAGGGGGTAATGAAAAACTGTTTTTT.

The chain uses TRBV7-2 and TRBJ2-5, with 9 nucleotides matching TRBD1. The ends lost 5 bases at V and 5 bases at J; junction bases unmatched: 9. The CDR3 totals 15 residues. Germline-derived CDR1 and CDR2 are SGHTA and FQGNSA. The CDR3 sequence is CASSNYRGQPETQYF. CDR3 nucleotides: TGTGCCAGCAGCAACTACAGGGGGCAGCCCGAGACCCAGTACTTC.